This section outlines one T cell receptor (beta chain) sequence together with its context. Its antigen target is currently unknown. Per-base quality was not reported, and no clone a single base away is much larger than it. V is pruned by 4 bases and J by 4 bases, leaving 16 bases of the junction without a gene match. Looking up the germline V gene (reference sequence) yields CDR1 DFQATT and CDR2 SNEGSKA. From cysteine to phenylalanine, the CDR3 is 18 amino acids long. Solely the CDR3 DNA is kept, with 54 bases framed from the first base. These data originate in a study of CD8 T cells in Susac syndrome (dated by TCRdb to the late 2010s). A note on the overall study: Whether CD8+ T cell activation and differentiation in Susac syndrome was antigen driven was tested using repertoire sequencing.

RNA was extracted using the RNeasy kit, and roughly 0.5 to 1 ug of the RNA was reverse transcribed with random hexamers. The immunoSEQ multiplex PCR assay, covering 54 Vbeta and 13 Jbeta segments, was used to amplify TCR beta CDR3 regions. To correct PCR amplification bias, a synthetic template baseline was used for both primer optimization and computational correction. From the authors' description of their analysis: Only productive sequences were kept, with reads annotated to V, D and J genes according to IMGT and analyzed in immunoSEQ Analyzer. Clonality was calculated as one minus the Shannon entropy normalized by log2 of the number of productive unique sequences. Public and private clones were assessed among the 100 most prevalent clones of each patient and control. Clones were defined as Susac-specific if absent from the healthy and MS cohorts, from approximately 1,100 published viral clones and from other ImmuneACCESS disease sequences. TCRdb's own reprocessing of the public reads used fastp at Q25 and MiXCR and kept productive beta chains. Every CDR3 protein is listed once, alongside the most common genes and DNA of its rows. TCRdb assigned the V and J calls; the authors' analysis was not used. The table for this sample lists over 300,000 distinct CDR3 sequences; approximately 90% of them were counted only once. The top ten clonotypes cover 0.06% to 0.075% of the sample.

Overall results and qualifications from the work: The study acknowledged that relatively few individuals were included in the TCR sequencing and HLA analysis.

High-throughput TCR beta sequencing profiled peripheral blood CD8+ and CD4+ T cells from healthy donors, Susac syndrome patients and multiple sclerosis patients. Treatment-naive patients with stable or active relapsing-remitting disease fulfilling revised McDonald criteria were used as multiple sclerosis controls. Bulk CD8+ and CD4+ T cells were purified magnetically by negative isolation, whereas CD8+ TEMRA cells were enriched by FACS. Blood was collected in EDTA tubes and processed within 24 hours, with PBMCs isolated through density gradient centrifugation. PBMCs intended for TCR sequencing were cryopreserved in liquid nitrogen and thawed later in a water bath at 37 degrees C. A purity of at least 90% was achieved for sorted or isolated CD4+, CD8+ and CD8+ TEMRA cells.

Material for sequencing was CD4+ T cells from PBMCs. The sequence came from a human donor with multiple sclerosis. This chain joins TRBV20-1 to TRBJ2-1; the junction holds 10 bases that match TRBD2. CDR3 region: CSAIGSASGGFLYNEQFF. In nucleotide form, the sequence is TGCAGTGCTATCGGGTCGGCTAGCGGGGGATTCTTGTACAATGAGCAGTTCTTC.